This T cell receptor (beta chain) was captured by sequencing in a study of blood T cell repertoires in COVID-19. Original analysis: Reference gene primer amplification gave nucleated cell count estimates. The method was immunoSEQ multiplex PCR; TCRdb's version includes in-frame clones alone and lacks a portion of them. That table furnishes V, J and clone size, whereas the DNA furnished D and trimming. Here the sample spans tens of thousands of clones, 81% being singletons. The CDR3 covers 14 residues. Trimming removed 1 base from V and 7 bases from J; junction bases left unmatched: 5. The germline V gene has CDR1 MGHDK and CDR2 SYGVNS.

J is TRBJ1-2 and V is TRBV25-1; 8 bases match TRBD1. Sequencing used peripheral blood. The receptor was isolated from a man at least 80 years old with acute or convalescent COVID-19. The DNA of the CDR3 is TGTGCCAGCAGTGAATTTCCAGGGGGCCTTGGCTACACCTTC. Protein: CASSEFPGGLGYTF.